These 5 T cell receptor beta chains were sequenced from one sample in a study of blood T cell repertoires in COVID-19. Data came from immunoSEQ multiplex PCR; TCRdb stores just in-frame clones and leaves some out. Counted here are 350,000 to 500,000 clones, approximately 90% occurring once; the ten biggest clones make up roughly 0.76%. The sequenced sample consisted of peripheral blood. The receptors originated from a man aged 18 to 30 with COVID-19, enrolled during active disease.

The chain links TRBV6-5 to TRBJ1-5; D unresolved. The CDR3 contains 14 residues. Trimming took 7 bases from V and 7 from J, leaving 17 bases between them. Germline V lookup: CDR1 MNHEY, CDR2 SVGAGI. The CDR3 nucleotides read TGTGCCAGCATTTTAACCGCTCAGAGGCAGCCCCAGCATTTT. Its protein is CASILTAQRQPQHF.

The rearrangement uses TRBV19 and TRBJ1-3; tentatively, D is TRBD1 (6 bases). The CDR3 totals 15 residues. The germline V and J ends were trimmed by 3 bases and 0 bases, with 9 bases remaining between them. CDR1 and CDR2 from the germline V gene are LNHDA and SQIVND (reference sequence). The CDR3 is CASSIGQHSGNTIYF. CDR3 DNA sequence: TGTGCCAGTAGTATTGGACAGCACTCTGGAAACACCATATATTTT.

V gene TRBV7-8 combines with J gene TRBJ2-3; the match to TRBD2 covers 10 bases. The CDR3 spans 17 residues. J was trimmed by 4 bases and V by 3 bases; bases with no gene match: 10. From germline, CDR1 is SGHVS and CDR2 FQNEAQ. The CDR3 spells CASSLIAGGLWPDTQYF. The CDR3 DNA follows: TGTGCCAGCAGCTTGATAGCGGGGGGCCTGTGGCCAGATACGCAGTATTTT.

This clone was recorded once. The V call is TRBV3-1 (or the pseudogene TRBV3-2), the J call TRBJ2-3; weak D call: TRBD2 (6 bases). This CDR3 has 16 residues. Germline V gives CDR1 LGHDT, CDR2 YNNKEL (reference sequence). V gave up 4 bases and J gave up 2 bases, with 16 bases separating them. The CDR3 protein is CASSPRPGGNTDTQYF. The CDR3 bases are TGTGCCAGCAGCCCACGCCCCGGAGGGAACACAGATACGCAGTATTTT.

The V gene is TRBV3-1 (or the pseudogene TRBV3-2), the J gene TRBJ2-2; 9 positions agree with TRBD2. V dropped 1 base and J dropped 6; count of bases not matched to a gene: 3. The CDR3 is 15 residues long. From germline, CDR1 is LGHDT and CDR2 YNNKEL (reference sequence). CDR3 nucleotide sequence: TGTGCCAGCAGCCAAGTCGGCGGGGGGGCCGGGGAGCTGTTTTTT. As protein: CASSQVGGGAGELFF.